The rows below give T cell receptor beta chains drawn from one sample of a study of control samples from healthy donors and cancer patients. TCRdb's table, derived via immunoSEQ multiplex PCR, lists solely in-frame clones and lacks some. Altogether some 120,000 clones are present, roughly 92% being singletons, with the ten largest covering approximately 0.58%. The source material was PBMCs. These receptors were taken from an older man with head and neck cancer. CDR3s include the opening cysteine and the closing phenylalanine or tryptophan. Fields, in order: V gene, J gene, D gene, clone size, CDR3 protein, CDR3 DNA. The D gene is left open where the match is weak. Not every row has a clone size; where given, it reads once, few, many or a size class.

V: TRBV5-1
J: TRBJ2-3
D: TRBD2
size: NA
CDR3: CASSSGQRDPQYF
DNA: TGCGCCAGCAGCTCGGGTCAGCGGGACCCGCAGTATTTT

V: TRBV10-3
J: TRBJ1-1
D: TRBD1
size: NA
CDR3: CAARDRLNTEAFF
DNA: TGTGCCGCCCGGGACAGATTAAACACTGAAGCTTTCTTT

V: TRBV5-4
J: TRBJ2-5
D: NA
size: NA
CDR3: CASSLVVGIRETQYF
DNA: TGTGCCAGCAGCTTGGTAGTAGGGATAAGAGAGACCCAGTACTTC

V: TRBV19
J: TRBJ2-7
D: TRBD1
size: NA
CDR3: CASSTRQGVNEQYF
DNA: TGTGCCAGTAGTACCAGACAGGGGGTAAACGAGCAGTACTTC

V: TRBV19
J: TRBJ1-5
D: TRBD1
size: NA
CDR3: CASSANTGGGQPQHF
DNA: TGTGCCAGTAGTGCGAACACAGGGGGCGGTCAGCCCCAGCATTTT

V: TRBV19
J: TRBJ1-2
D: NA
size: NA
CDR3: CASSIGGLDYGYTF
DNA: TGTGCCAGTAGTATCGGGGGTTTGGACTATGGCTACACCTTC

V: TRBV4-2
J: TRBJ2-7
D: TRBD2
size: NA
CDR3: CASRGASGGMYEQYF
DNA: TGTGCCAGCAGAGGAGCTAGCGGGGGGATGTACGAGCAGTACTTC

V: TRBV7-5
J: TRBJ2-1
D: NA
size: NA
CDR3: CARSLRGRSFSYNEQFF
DNA: TGTGCCAGAAGCTTAAGAGGCAGAAGTTTCTCCTACAATGAGCAGTTCTTC

V: TRBV5-6
J: TRBJ2-7
D: NA
size: NA
CDR3: CASSRTYEQYF
DNA: TGTGCCAGCAGCCGAACCTACGAGCAGTACTTC

V: TRBV5-8
J: TRBJ1-2
D: NA
size: NA
CDR3: CASSLRFYGYTF
DNA: TGTGCCAGCAGCTTAAGGTTCTATGGCTACACCTTC

V: TRBV11-2
J: TRBJ2-3
D: NA
size: NA
CDR3: CASSLGGAGDTQYF
DNA: TGTGCCAGCAGCTTAGGGGGGGCAGGGGATACGCAGTATTTT

V: TRBV10-3
J: TRBJ2-3
D: NA
size: once
CDR3: CAIRDGTSTDTQYF
DNA: TGTGCCATCAGGGACGGAACTAGCACAGATACGCAGTATTTT

V: TRBV6-9
J: TRBJ2-3
D: TRBD2
size: NA
CDR3: CASRTTRTSGDADTQYF
DNA: TGTGCCAGCAGGACTACCCGGACTAGCGGGGACGCAGATACGCAGTATTTT

V: TRBV25-1
J: TRBJ2-6
D: TRBD1
size: NA
CDR3: CASIGDRGAVTGANVLTF
DNA: TGTGCCAGCATAGGGGACAGAGGAGCTGTAACTGGGGCCAACGTCCTGACTTTC

V: TRBV21-1
J: TRBJ2-7
D: NA
size: NA
CDR3: CASSKVRDQQYF
DNA: TGTGCCAGCAGCAAAGTACGGGACCAGCAGTACTTC

V: TRBV29-1
J: TRBJ2-1
D: NA
size: once
CDR3: CSVGVLGSSEQFF
DNA: TGCAGCGTTGGGGTTCTCGGGTCATCTGAGCAGTTCTTC

V: TRBV5-1
J: TRBJ2-7
D: NA
size: NA
CDR3: CASSLAGDGDEQYF
DNA: TGCGCCAGCAGCTTGGCGGGAGATGGGGACGAGCAGTACTTC

V: TRBV4-1
J: TRBJ2-5
D: TRBD1
size: NA
CDR3: CASSQYLGAQGDQYF
DNA: TGCGCCAGCAGCCAGTACCTGGGAGCTCAGGGGGACCAGTACTTC

V: TRBV5-1
J: TRBJ2-4
D: NA
size: NA
CDR3: CASSLAGANIQYF
DNA: TGCGCCAGCAGCTTGGCCGGGGCAAACATTCAGTACTTC

V: TRBV12-3/TRBV12-4
J: TRBJ2-2
D: NA
size: NA
CDR3: CASSLGAIGELFF
DNA: TGTGCCAGCAGTTTAGGGGCCATCGGGGAGCTGTTTTTT

V: TRBV7-8
J: TRBJ1-2
D: NA
size: NA
CDR3: CASSLAGLPPYGYTF
DNA: TGTGCCAGCAGCTTAGCAGGGCTTCCGCCCTATGGCTACACCTTC

V: TRBV19
J: TRBJ2-5
D: NA
size: NA
CDR3: CANRARQVTQYF
DNA: TGTGCCAACCGGGCCAGGCAGGTGACCCAGTACTTC

V: TRBV12-5
J: TRBJ2-2
D: NA
size: NA
CDR3: CASGLNPGELFF
DNA: TGTGCTAGTGGCCTAAACCCCGGGGAGCTGTTTTTT

V: TRBV6-5
J: TRBJ1-2
D: TRBD1
size: NA
CDR3: CASCFTDRGRGGYTF
DNA: TGTGCCAGCTGCTTTACGGACAGGGGGCGCGGGGGCTACACCTTC

V: TRBV2
J: TRBJ1-6
D: NA
size: NA
CDR3: CASSQWEGSISPLHF
DNA: TGTGCCAGCTCCCAGTGGGAGGGGAGCATTTCACCCCTCCACTTT

V: TRBV27
J: TRBJ1-2
D: TRBD1
size: NA
CDR3: CASSPWDRDGYTF
DNA: TGTGCCAGCAGCCCCTGGGACAGGGATGGCTACACCTTC